The present entry profiles one T cell receptor (beta chain) with its context. The antigen remains undetermined. This entry belongs to a study of a mutant IDH1 vaccine in newly diagnosed glioma. The wider study: Vaccines were begun 4-6 weeks after radiotherapy alone, or with temozolomide cycles. Most patients had radiochemotherapy with temozolomide before enrollment; others had one alone.

The germline V gene encodes CDR1 MDHEN and CDR2 SYDVKM. Deletions cut 6 bases from V and 1 base from J, with 7 bases between. The CDR3 extends over 13 amino acids. Time point in this sample: week 11, during vaccination. One vaccine dose held 300 ug of mutant IDH1 20-mer peptide and came with topical imiquimod. Generated by immunoSEQ multiplex PCR, the TCRdb table keeps only in-frame clones and is missing some. The sample has under 55,000 clones, roughly 91% seen once; the top ten hold under 2.5%. The gene calls are TRBV28 and TRBJ1-5; TRBD1 might be the D (5 bases). The clonotype comes from a man aged 50 to 60 with glioma. Sequencing was performed on PBMCs, taken from a glioma patient whose treatment included an IDH1 peptide vaccine. The chain's CDR3 is CASRSGSNQPQHF. CDR3 bases: TGTGCCAGCAGGTCAGGGAGCAATCAGCCCCAGCATTTT. The full variable domain, with the rest looked up from reference TRBV28 and TRBJ1-5, is DVKVTQSSRYLVKRTGEKVFLECVQDMDHENMFWYRQDPGLGLRLIYFSYDVKMKEKGDIPEGYSVSREKKERFSLILESASTNQTSMYLCASRSGSNQPQHFGDGTRLSIL.